The next 4 T cell receptor beta chains were all read from a single sample in a study of a mutant IDH1 vaccine in newly diagnosed glioma (dated by TCRdb to 2020 to 2023). The protocol used for the library was the immunoSEQ multiplex PCR assay. The clones in this table, taken by TCRdb from immuneACCESS, are in-frame only. Not every clone is retained; where verified, under half of the shortfall comes from an unresolved V gene, and the cause of the rest is unknown. The sample data list tens of thousands of clones, and over 60% of these were observed just once. The ten largest clones take up roughly 1.9% of the sample. Taken with the paper, the label for time point translates to: baseline, week 1 (first vaccination visit). This sample's treatment or condition label indicates: pre-vaccination baseline after standard-of-care therapy. This specimen consisted of PBMCs, obtained from a glioma patient treated with radiotherapy, temozolomide or both. The source is a woman in her thirties or forties with glioma.

The chain combines TRBV30 with TRBJ1-6; D is ambiguous. Germline CDR1 GTSNPN, CDR2 SVGIG (reference sequence). V dropped 2 bases and J dropped 13 bases, with 15 bases sitting between them. CDR3 size: 13 residues. The CDR3 DNA sequence: TGTGCCTGGAGTCTAGCCGGCCCTGCGCCCCTCCACTTT. Its translation: CAWSLAGPAPLHF.

The chain carries TRBV12-5 and TRBJ2-5, with 9 bases that match TRBD1. Germline lookup yields CDR1 LGHNT and CDR2 FRNRAP. The CDR3 runs 16 residues. J lost 5 bases, V lost 5 bases, and 12 bases had no gene match. CDR3 bases: TGTGCTAGTGGTCTCGGGGACAGGGCAGATTTTGAGACCCAGTACTTC. This translates into CASGLGDRADFETQYF.

J is TRBJ2-7 and V is TRBV5-6; maybe TRBD2 (6 bases). V lost 4 bases, J lost 3 bases, and 17 bases lay in between. Germline V gene sequence: CDR1 SGHDT, CDR2 YYEEEE. The CDR3 extends over 15 amino acids. CDR3 in DNA: TGTGCCAGCAGCCCGTCCGGCCCGGGGGACTACGAGCAGTACTTC. This codes for CASSPSGPGDYEQYF.

The rearrangement links TRBV5-1 to TRBJ1-3, with D unclear. This CDR3 spans 15 amino acids. CDR1 is SGHRS, CDR2 YFSETQ, per germline. The V end was cut by 4 bases, the J end by 0 bases, with 11 bases between. CDR3 protein: CASSRTESSGNTIYF. The CDR3 region has the DNA TGCGCCAGCAGCAGGACGGAGAGCTCTGGAAACACCATATATTTT.